The 23 T cell receptor beta chains below all came from one sample that was sequenced in a study of PD-L1 blockade in urothelial cancer. Time point specified: peripheral blood 6 weeks after treatment start. The repertoire was sequenced with immunoSEQ multiplex PCR; TCRdb's copy has only in-frame clones and lacks some. The profile shows fewer than 85,000 clones, roughly 90% of them singletons. This material consisted of PBMCs, taken around atezolizumab (anti-PD-L1) treatment. These receptors originate from a man aged 60 to 69 with urothelial cancer.

This clone was counted only a few times. As DNA, the CDR3 is TGTGCCAGCAGCAGGGGCGGAGATCCTAACTATGGCTACACCTTC. As protein: CASSRGGDPNYGYTF. The rearrangement links TRBV11-2 to TRBJ1-2; tentative D call: TRBD1 (5 bases). Germline V gene sequence: CDR1 SGHAT, CDR2 FQNNGV. This CDR3 has 15 residues. The V and J ends lost 5 bases and 0 bases respectively, with 13 bases between them.

CDR3 loop: CASSFNPDIYEQYF. The CDR3 DNA reads TGTGCCAGCAGCTTCAACCCCGACATCTACGAGCAGTACTTC. The chain employs TRBV7-9 and TRBJ2-7; D is uncertain. Trimming removed 3 bases at V and 3 bases at J, with 12 bases between. This CDR3 is 14 amino acids long. Germline CDR1 SEHNR, CDR2 FQNEAQ (reference sequence).

V is TRBV15 and J is TRBJ1-1, with D possibly being TRBD1 (5 bases). The CDR3 length is 15 residues. The V end was cut by 0 bases, the J end by 4 bases, with 12 bases between. Germline assignment: CDR1 LNHNV and CDR2 YYDKDF (reference sequence). The CDR3 is CATSRDVGGTTEAFF. CDR3 sequence (DNA): TGTGCCACCAGCAGAGATGTCGGGGGGACCACTGAAGCTTTCTTT.

The CDR3 DNA follows: TGCGCCAGCAGCCCGGAGTACCCACCTTACGAGCAGTACTTC. Protein sequence: CASSPEYPPYEQYF. V usage is TRBV5-1 and J usage is TRBJ2-7; D gene unclear. With 4 bases removed from V and 4 bases from J, the gap between germline ends came to 15 bases. This CDR3 has 14 residues. Germline V lookup: CDR1 SGHRS, CDR2 YFSETQ.

The gene calls are TRBV11-2 and TRBJ2-5, with 7 bases aligning to TRBD1. J gave up 14 bases and V 2 bases, and 20 bases lay outside the gene matches. The CDR3 contains 16 residues. Germline loops: CDR1 SGHAT, CDR2 FQNNGV. The CDR3 sequence is CASSLSARTGSLRIYF. The CDR3 coding sequence is TGTGCCAGCAGCTTATCCGCACGGACAGGTTCTTTAAGGATATACTTC.

V usage is TRBV2 and J usage is TRBJ2-3; 9 bases are shared with TRBD2. The V and J ends lost 5 bases and 0 bases, in that order; junction bases with no gene match: 12. CDR1 is SNHLY and CDR2 is FYNNEI in the germline V gene. This CDR3 has 18 residues. This CDR3 reads CASSPTWRGGSSTDTQYF. In nucleotides, the CDR3 is TGTGCCAGCAGTCCAACCTGGCGGGGGGGATCTAGCACAGATACGCAGTATTTT.

This chain connects TRBV5-4 to TRBJ2-7, with 8 bases matching TRBD2. The CDR3 runs 16 residues. Trimming cost V 3 bases and J 5 bases; bases outside gene matches: 13. Per the germline V gene, CDR1 is SGHNT and CDR2 is YYREEE (reference sequence). The CDR3 spells CASSSALAGPRNEQYF. The CDR3 nucleotides read TGTGCCAGCAGCTCCGCGCTAGCGGGCCCCCGTAACGAGCAGTACTTC.

The V and J genes are TRBV28 and TRBJ2-5; possibly TRBD1 for D (6 bases). V was clipped by 3 bases and J by 2 bases, with 13 bases between them. Germline assignment: CDR1 MDHEN and CDR2 SYDVKM. This CDR3 contains 15 residues. CDR3 sequence (DNA): TGTGCCAGCAGTTTGACAGGAGTCTATCAAGAGACCCAGTACTTC. Its translation is CASSLTGVYQETQYF.

This clone has just one count. The V gene is TRBV19, the J gene TRBJ2-3; a weak D match, TRBD2 (5 bases). From germline, CDR1 is LNHDA and CDR2 SQIVND (reference sequence). The V gene lost 6 bases and the J gene lost 2 bases, with 18 bases spanning the gap. The CDR3 totals 16 residues. CDR3 amino acids: CASSPIATADTDTQYF. In nucleotides, the CDR3 is TGTGCCAGTAGCCCGATAGCGACCGCTGACACAGATACGCAGTATTTT.

The genes are TRBV11-3 and TRBJ1-1; perhaps TRBD1 as D (6 bases). Trimming shortened V by 6 bases and J by 3 bases, and 17 bases separated the two germline ends. The CDR3 covers 15 residues. Germline V gene lookup returns CDR1 SGHNT and CDR2 YENEEA. This chain's CDR3 is CASRLSQGSYTEAFF. In nucleotides, the CDR3 is TGTGCCAGCAGACTAAGCCAGGGGTCTTACACTGAAGCTTTCTTT.

The chain recombines TRBV4-1 with TRBJ1-1; 9 bases agree with TRBD1. The CDR3 runs to 16 residues. After removal of 1 base from V and 5 bases from J, the junction contained 8 bases not matched to a gene. Germline V gives CDR1 MGHRA, CDR2 YSYEKL. The CDR3 is CASSQGRGTGRTEAFF. In DNA, the CDR3 is TGCGCCAGCAGCCAAGGCCGGGGGACAGGGCGGACTGAAGCTTTCTTT.

This chain links TRBV5-4 with TRBJ2-2; D is unresolved. Germline lookup yields CDR1 SGHNT and CDR2 YYREEE (reference sequence). CDR3 length: 13 amino acids. V was pared by 0 bases and J by 4 bases, with 4 bases between. In nucleotides, the CDR3 is TGTGCCAGCAGCTTGGTCAGCACCGGGGAGCTGTTTTTT. Its translation: CASSLVSTGELFF.

V is TRBV13 and J is TRBJ2-7; no clear D. The germline gives CDR1 PRHDT, CDR2 FYEKMQ (reference sequence). V was trimmed by 1 base and J by 5 bases, leaving 6 bases between them. The CDR3 has 12 residues. The CDR3 region is CASSLVGNEQYF. CDR3 nucleotides: TGTGCCAGCAGCTTAGTGGGCAACGAGCAGTACTTC.

The rearrangement joins TRBV19 to TRBJ1-1; TRBD1 agrees at 8 bases. V was pared by 5 bases and J by 5 bases, with 7 bases of the junction left unmatched. CDR1 and CDR2 (germline): LNHDA, SQIVND (reference sequence). This CDR3 is 14 amino acids long. The CDR3 spells CASSAGQGRTEAFF. The CDR3 DNA is TGTGCCAGTAGTGCCGGACAGGGACGGACTGAAGCTTTCTTT.

The rearrangement links TRBV5-7 to TRBJ2-7; 9 nucleotides agree with TRBD2. TRBV5-7 is given ORF status, its function remaining uncertain. Trimming cost V 0 bases and J 0 bases; bases outside gene matches: 13. CDR3 length equals 19 residues. The CDR3, as DNA: TGTGCCAGCAGCTTGGGGGAGGGAGAGCGGGAGGCGAGCTCCTACGAGCAGTACTTC. Amino acids: CASSLGEGEREASSYEQYF.

The chain carries TRBV18 and TRBJ2-7; no firm D call. Germline CDR1 reads KGHSH; CDR2 reads LQKENI. Deletions cut 2 bases from V and 6 bases from J, with 8 bases between. The CDR3 is made up of 12 amino acids. The DNA for the CDR3 is TGTGCCAGCTCACCATACAATGGCGAGCAGTACTTC. Amino acid sequence: CASSPYNGEQYF.

This clone showed up just once. The genes are TRBV6-4 and TRBJ1-2; D not certain. The germline gives CDR1 MRHNA, CDR2 SNTAGT. The CDR3 contains 11 residues. V was shortened by 4 bases and J by 8 bases, with 8 bases between the two germline ends. This CDR3 is CASSGGWGYTF. CDR3 in DNA: TGTGCCAGCAGTGGCGGATGGGGCTACACCTTC.

CDR3 in amino acids: CASRQRQDRPNEQFF. Written as DNA, the CDR3 is TGCGCCAGCAGACAAAGGCAGGACAGGCCCAATGAGCAGTTCTTC. The chain links TRBV4-1 to TRBJ2-1, with TRBD1 matching over 7 bases. There are 15 residues in the CDR3. Trimming removed 6 bases from V and 6 bases from J; junction bases left unmatched: 11. The germline CDR1 and CDR2 sequences are MGHRA and YSYEKL.

The V gene is TRBV19, the J gene TRBJ1-3; D unclear. The V end lost 0 bases, the J end lost 0 bases, and 3 bases lay between the germline ends. Germline V CDR1 and CDR2: LNHDA, SQIVND (reference sequence). The CDR3 is 14 residues long. CDR3 nucleotide sequence: TGTGCCAGTAGTATAGACGGCTCTGGAAACACCATATATTTT. The encoded protein is CASSIDGSGNTIYF. Looking up the rest from reference TRBV19 and TRBJ1-3 gives the full variable domain: DGGITQSPKYLFRKEGQNVTLSCEQNLNHDAMYWYRQDPGQGLRLIYYSQIVNDFQKGDIAEGYSVSREKKESFPLTVTSAQKNPTAFYLCASSIDGSGNTIYFGEGSWLTVV.

This clone was seen just once. The gene calls are TRBV18 and TRBJ1-4, with D possibly TRBD1 on 5 matching bases. The CDR3 runs 15 residues. The germline gives CDR1 KGHSH, CDR2 LQKENI. V was cut by 4 bases and J by 2 bases, with 11 bases left in between. CDR3 region: CASSQGIVTNEKLFF. The DNA for the CDR3 is TGTGCCAGCTCACAGGGGATCGTCACTAATGAAAAACTGTTTTTT.

The chain joins TRBV6-5 to TRBJ2-3; TRBD2 is a possible D gene (5 bases). V gave up 5 bases and J gave up 4 bases, with 16 bases separating them. Germline V gene sequence: CDR1 MNHEY, CDR2 SVGAGI. The CDR3 loop spans 15 amino acids. The CDR3 here is CASSPSLWTPDTQYF. For the CDR3, the DNA is TGTGCCAGCAGTCCCTCCCTCTGGACTCCAGATACGCAGTATTTT.

In this sample, this clone turned up once. The chain uses TRBV5-8 and TRBJ1-5, with D perhaps matching TRBD1 (5 bases). CDR1 is SGHTS, CDR2 YDEGEE, per germline. CDR3 size: 16 residues. Trimming took 0 bases from V and 6 from J, leaving 16 bases between them. The CDR3 DNA follows: TGTGCCAGCAGCTTGGGAGGATGGGGGGTCAGTCAGCCCCAGCATTTT. This encodes CASSLGGWGVSQPQHF.

The rearrangement links TRBV4-2 to TRBJ2-1; D possibly corresponds to TRBD2 (6 bases). The germline V gene encodes CDR1 LGHNA and CDR2 YNFKEQ. The CDR3 contains 14 residues. V gave up 4 bases and J gave up 2 bases, with 9 bases separating them. In DNA, the CDR3 is TGTGCCAGCAGCCCACGACTAGCCTACAATGAGCAGTTCTTC. Protein product: CASSPRLAYNEQFF.